These 27 T cell receptor beta chains were all obtained from the same sample, sequenced in a study of blood T cell repertoires in COVID-19. Measured with immunoSEQ multiplex PCR; TCRdb has only the in-frame clones, and not every one. The profile shows around 320,000 clones, 89% of them singletons. The sequencing sample was made of peripheral blood. All receptors come from a woman aged 25 to 39 with COVID-19, enrolled during active disease.

This chain uses TRBV24-1 with TRBJ1-6; 10 nucleotides agree with TRBD1. The CDR3 has 12 residues. Unmatched junction bases numbered 0, after V lost 9 bases and J lost 8 bases. The V gene's germline CDR1 is KGHDR and CDR2 SFDVKD. This chain's CDR3 is CATGQGDSPLHF. CDR3 bases: TGTGCCACCGGACAGGGGGATTCACCCCTCCACTTT.

CDR3 DNA sequence: TGTGCCAGCAGTCAGGGTAGACAGGTCTTCCCCTCCTACGAGCAGTACTTC. Amino acid sequence: CASSQGRQVFPSYEQYF. This chain links TRBV27 with TRBJ2-7; weak D call: TRBD1 (6 bases). CDR1 MNHEY and CDR2 SMNVEV come from the germline V gene (reference sequence). This CDR3 has 17 amino acids. Trimming removed 5 bases from V and 0 bases from J, with 20 bases in between.

V gene TRBV5-4 combines with J gene TRBJ2-7; a weak D match, TRBD1 (6 bases). Looked up from germline, CDR1 is SGHNT and CDR2 is YYREEE (reference sequence). The CDR3 has 13 residues. V shed 3 bases and J shed 1 base, with 8 bases lying between them. CDR3 sequence reads: CASSSDSSYEQYF. The CDR3 coding sequence is TGTGCCAGCAGCTCGGACAGTTCCTACGAGCAGTACTTC. The full variable domain, with the rest looked up from reference TRBV5-4 and TRBJ2-7, is ETGVTQSPTHLIKTRGQQVTLRCSSQSGHNTVSWYQQALGQGPQFIFQYYREEENGRGNFPPRFSGLQFPNYSSELNVNALELDDSALYLCASSSDSSYEQYFGPGTRLTVT.

The CDR3 region has the DNA TGCGCCAGCGGTACGGAGGCCAAAAACATTCAGTACTTC. This gives the protein CASGTEAKNIQYF. The genes are TRBV10-2 and TRBJ2-4, with no clear D. CDR3 length: 13 amino acids. The V gene's germline CDR1 is WSHSY and CDR2 SAAADI. Trimming took 8 bases from V and 1 from J, leaving 9 bases between them.

The chain links TRBV24-1 to TRBJ2-5; the D gene is possibly TRBD1 (6 bases). There are 12 residues in the CDR3. Germline V gene data show CDR1 as KGHDR and CDR2 as SFDVKD. The V gene lost 3 bases and the J gene lost 9 bases, with 10 bases spanning the gap. The CDR3 loop reads CATSDRTGSQYF. The CDR3 nucleotides read TGTGCCACCAGTGATAGAACAGGGTCCCAGTACTTC.

This chain uses TRBV9 with TRBJ1-4; D is undetermined. V was clipped by 2 bases and J by 2 bases, with 7 bases between them. The V gene's germline CDR1 is SGDLS and CDR2 YYNGEE. This CDR3 spans 14 amino acids. CDR3 loop: CASSVGPTNEKLFF. In DNA form, the CDR3 reads TGTGCCAGCAGCGTTGGGCCCACTAATGAAAAACTGTTTTTT.

Only a few counts were recorded for this clone. J is TRBJ1-1 and V is TRBV11-2, with D unresolved. Looked up from germline, CDR1 is SGHAT and CDR2 is FQNNGV. The CDR3 runs to 14 residues. V lost 3 bases, J lost 0 bases, and 8 bases lay in between. CDR3 in amino acids: CASSLTKLNTEAFF. CDR3 bases: TGTGCCAGCAGCTTGACAAAACTGAACACTGAAGCTTTCTTT.

The chain links TRBV6-1 to TRBJ2-5; TRBD1 aligns across 8 bases. J was trimmed by 5 bases and V by 3 bases; bases with no gene match: 11. This CDR3 is 16 amino acids long. Per the germline V gene, CDR1 is MNHNS and CDR2 is SASEGT. The DNA of the CDR3 is TGTGCCAGCAGTGATGGCTTTTCAGGGGGCGGGGAGACCCAGTACTTC. Protein product: CASSDGFSGGGETQYF.

The V call is TRBV29-1, the J call TRBJ2-7; 7 nucleotides line up with TRBD1. Germline CDR1 and CDR2: SQVTM and ANQGSEA. V shed 4 bases and J 2 bases; nucleotides not matched to a gene: 11. There are 15 residues in the CDR3. The CDR3 region has the DNA TGCAGCGTTGTGGGGACCCGGGACAGTACCTACGAGCAGTACTTC. Translated: CSVVGTRDSTYEQYF.

This chain uses TRBV15 with TRBJ2-7; TRBD1 agrees at 11 bases. Unmatched junction bases numbered 8, after V lost 5 bases and J lost 5 bases. Germline V gene sequence: CDR1 LNHNV, CDR2 YYDKDF (reference sequence). This CDR3 is 15 amino acids long. CDR3 region: CATSSRDRGSHEQYF. DNA for the CDR3: TGTGCCACCAGCTCCCGGGACAGGGGGTCCCACGAGCAGTACTTC.

Of note for this clone: This same CDR3 is encoded by further DNA sequences in the sample. This chain links TRBV2 with TRBJ1-5, with D unclear. The CDR3 length is 13 residues. CDR1 and CDR2 (germline): SNHLY, FYNNEI. Trimming left V 6 bases short and J 4 bases short, with 10 bases between. The CDR3 here is CASRDRGNQPQHF. The DNA of the CDR3 is TGTGCCAGCAGGGATAGAGGGAATCAGCCCCAGCATTTT.

J is TRBJ2-3 and V is TRBV10-1, with TRBD1 as a possible D gene (5 bases). This CDR3 region has 11 residues. V lost 8 bases, J lost 5 bases, and 8 bases lay in between. CDR1 is WNHNN, CDR2 SYGVQD, per germline (reference sequence). The CDR3: CASARGDTQYF. CDR3 nucleotide sequence: TGCGCCAGCGCTAGGGGAGATACGCAGTATTTT.

The V gene is TRBV30, the J gene TRBJ1-2, with TRBD1 identical over 8 bases. The CDR3 is made up of 14 amino acids. The germline V gene encodes CDR1 GTSNPN and CDR2 SVGIG (reference sequence). V trimming: 2 bases; J trimming: 2 bases; junction bases outside the gene matches: 4. The CDR3 region has the DNA TGTGCCTGGAGTCCCAGGGGGCCGAACTATGGCTACACCTTC. It codes for CAWSPRGPNYGYTF.

The chain recombines TRBV27 with TRBJ2-5; 9 nucleotides line up with TRBD2. Germline CDR1 is MNHEY and CDR2 is SMNVEV (reference sequence). The CDR3 runs to 16 residues. J gave up 5 bases and V 5 bases, and 12 bases lay outside the gene matches. CDR3 sequence: CASSDGAGGPYETQYF. The CDR3 nucleotides read TGTGCCAGCAGTGACGGGGCGGGGGGGCCGTACGAGACCCAGTACTTC.

The chain is built from TRBV11-2 and TRBJ1-4, with 8 nucleotides matching TRBD1. The CDR3 contains 14 residues. CDR1 and CDR2 from the germline V gene are SGHAT and FQNNGV. V shed 6 bases and J 7 bases; nucleotides not matched to a gene: 7. The CDR3 region is CASSSQGAGEKLFF. CDR3 DNA sequence: TGTGCCAGCAGTAGCCAGGGGGCTGGTGAAAAACTGTTTTTT.

The rearrangement joins TRBV14 to TRBJ2-2, with no clear D. The germline CDR1 and CDR2 sequences are SGHDN and FVKESK. CDR3 size: 13 residues. V lost 4 bases and J 7 bases, leaving 10 bases between the germline ends. The CDR3 loop is CASSPRLVGELFF. The CDR3 nucleotides read TGTGCCAGCAGCCCCAGGCTGGTCGGGGAGCTGTTTTTT.

This clone was counted once. The same CDR3 is also encoded by other DNA sequences in this sample. V gene TRBV5-4 combines with J gene TRBJ2-5; D is perhaps TRBD1 (6 bases). The CDR3 runs 14 residues. Germline V CDR1 and CDR2: SGHNT, YYREEE (reference sequence). The germline V and J ends were trimmed by 0 bases and 1 base, with 7 bases remaining between them. The CDR3 is CASSLGGGQETQYF. DNA of the CDR3: TGTGCCAGCAGCTTGGGAGGGGGCCAAGAGACCCAGTACTTC.

The chain carries TRBV23-1 and TRBJ1-5; D remains ambiguous. TRBV23-1 is treated as an ORF (open reading frame) with a function not yet certain. The V and J ends lost 0 bases and 1 base respectively, with 13 bases between them. This CDR3 comprises 17 residues. The CDR3 DNA follows: TGCGCCAGCAGTCAATCGAGTCAGGCCACGAGCAATCAGCCCCAGCATTTT. Translated: CASSQSSQATSNQPQHF.

The chain links TRBV10-3 to TRBJ1-4; D might be TRBD1 (6 bases). Germline V gene lookup returns CDR1 ENHRY and CDR2 SYGVKD. Trimming pared 3 bases from V and 7 bases from J, leaving 18 bases between. The CDR3 sequence is 16 residues long. The DNA for the CDR3 is TGTGCCATCAGTGACCAGAACAGGGTTGGGGGTGAAAAACTGTTTTTT. It encodes CAISDQNRVGGEKLFF.

The genes are TRBV2 and TRBJ2-1, with D hard to call. Germline V gene lookup returns CDR1 SNHLY and CDR2 FYNNEI. The CDR3 sequence is 13 residues long. Trimming left V 2 bases short and J 6 bases short, with 8 bases between. The CDR3 DNA reads as TGTGCCAGCAGTGAAAATGTAGCCAATGAGCAGTTCTTC. Residues: CASSENVANEQFF.

The chain links TRBV6-6 to TRBJ2-7, with TRBD1 matching over 7 bases. Trimming at V came to 7 bases and at J to 0 bases, leaving 3 bases not matched to a gene. Germline values: CDR1 MNHNY, CDR2 SVGAGI (reference sequence). CDR3 length: 13 residues. The CDR3: CASTGQVSYEQYF. The CDR3 coding sequence is TGTGCCAGCACCGGACAGGTCTCCTACGAGCAGTACTTC.

The genes are TRBV7-8 and TRBJ2-3, with D perhaps matching TRBD2 (6 bases). V was trimmed by 2 bases and J by 0 bases, leaving 9 bases between them. Germline loops: CDR1 SGHVS, CDR2 FQNEAQ. This CDR3 has 15 residues. CDR3 protein: CASSLLAGSTDTQYF. The CDR3 coding sequence is TGTGCCAGCAGCTTACTTGCGGGGAGCACAGATACGCAGTATTTT.

In nucleotides, the CDR3 is TGTGCCAGCTCACCTCAGTACACTGAAGCTTTCTTT. This sequence encodes CASSPQYTEAFF. The genes are TRBV18 and TRBJ1-1; D is ambiguous. CDR3 size: 12 residues. Looked up from germline, CDR1 is KGHSH and CDR2 is LQKENI. V was pared by 3 bases and J by 3 bases, with 5 bases between.

The gene calls are TRBV6-2 or TRBV6-3 and TRBJ1-3; 12 bases map to TRBD1. CDR1 MNHEY and CDR2 SVGEGT come from the germline V gene. The CDR3 covers 18 residues. Losses at the gene ends were 4 bases for V and 0 bases for J; bases not matched to a gene: 7. CDR3 in DNA: TGTGCCAGCAGTTTCCCGGGACAGGGGGCCTCCTCTGGAAACACCATATATTTT. This encodes CASSFPGQGASSGNTIYF.

V and J are TRBV5-4 and TRBJ2-1; the D gene is possibly TRBD1 (6 bases). The germline CDR1 and CDR2 sequences are SGHNT and YYREEE (reference sequence). The CDR3 is 15 residues long. Deletions cut 4 bases from V and 8 bases from J, with 19 bases between. The CDR3 reads CASSDIERGNDEQFF. The CDR3 DNA is TGTGCCAGCAGCGACATAGAGAGGGGGAACGATGAGCAGTTCTTC.

The chain uses TRBV30 and TRBJ2-7, with 7 bases aligning to TRBD1. There are 13 residues in the CDR3. From germline, CDR1 is GTSNPN and CDR2 SVGIG (reference sequence). V shed 3 bases, J shed 3 bases, and the junction held 5 bases outside the gene matches. CDR3 nucleotide sequence: TGTGCCTGGAGGCGCCAGGGGGTCTACGAGCAGTACTTC. Translated, it gives CAWRRQGVYEQYF.

The rearrangement uses TRBV18 and TRBJ1-6; 7 bases line up with TRBD1. Germline trimming cut 4 bases from V and 6 bases from J; bases unmatched to any gene: 6. The CDR3 consists of 15 residues. The germline gives CDR1 KGHSH, CDR2 LQKENI. CDR3 sequence: CASSRETGFNSPLHF. CDR3 nucleotides: TGTGCCAGCTCACGCGAGACAGGGTTTAATTCACCCCTCCACTTT. The entire variable domain, with the rest obtained from reference TRBV18 and TRBJ1-6, is as follows: NAGVMQNPRHLVRRRGQEARLRCSPMKGHSHVYWYRQLPEEGLKFMVYLQKENIIDESGMPKERFSAEFPKEGPSILRIQQVVRGDSAAYFCASSRETGFNSPLHFGNGTRLTVT.